The clone carrying this T cell receptor beta chain showed up many times. Its target is unknown. Sequencing used immunoSEQ v3. The protocol was immunoSEQ multiplex PCR, while the TCRdb copy is restricted to in-frame clones and leaves out a portion. The repertoire holds about 95,000 clones, with 50% to 70% as singletons. This sample is drawn from a study of TIL therapy for anti-PD-1-resistant metastatic lung cancer. Study-wide findings and caveats: Many TIL product clones were absent from baseline tumor, suggesting clonal contraction.

Noted time point: pre-treatment sample, taken before nivolumab and TIL therapy. Tumor tissue came from excised metastases, mostly pleural nodules or supraclavicular lymph nodes. Stage 4 NSCLC adults joined between late 2017 and early 2020. The CDR3 is 15 residues long. V trimming: 7 bases; J trimming: 10 bases; junction bases outside the gene matches: 16. Germline CDR1 MNHEY, CDR2 SMNVEV (reference sequence). V is TRBV27 and J is TRBJ2-1; 7 nucleotides line up with TRBD2. Sequenced here: tumor tissue, sampled at baseline. This receptor was obtained from a person aged 25-85 years with non-small cell lung cancer. CDR3 in DNA: TGTGCCAGCATTAAGACCGGGACTACTGTTTCAGAGCAGTTCTTC. Its protein is CASIKTGTTVSEQFF.